Listed here are 28 T cell receptor beta chains from one sample, sequenced in a study of blood T cells in healthy people across ages. The use of a sample-barcoded 5' primer and a J-beta primer mix characterized a second PCR of about 6 to 12 cycles. TCRdb recomputed calls from the 5' RACE reads with MiXCR, one row per CDR3 protein. The data contain 850,000 to 950,000 distinct CDR3 sequences, 25% to 30% of them singletons. Sequenced input: blood. The origin of the receptors is a woman of 80 years or more in good health.

This clonotype was detected ten times or more. The chain links TRBV15 to TRBJ2-1; tentatively, D is TRBD1 (6 bases). There are 16 residues in the CDR3. The germline V gene encodes CDR1 LNHNV and CDR2 YYDKDF (reference sequence). The V and J ends lost 3 bases and 2 bases respectively, with 14 bases between them. The CDR3 reads CATSRERTAAYNEQFF. The DNA for the CDR3 is TGTGCCACCAGCAGGGAACGGACAGCCGCCTACAATGAGCAGTTCTTC.

The V call is TRBV19, the J call TRBJ2-1; 7 nucleotides match TRBD2. Germline CDR1 LNHDA, CDR2 SQIVND (reference sequence). The CDR3 sequence is 16 residues long. V lost 3 bases, J lost 1 base, and 6 bases stayed unmatched. The CDR3 DNA sequence: TGTGCCAGTAGTATGCCAGCGGGGCGGTCCTACAATGAGCAGTTCTTC. Translation gives CASSMPAGRSYNEQFF.

This clonotype was observed at least ten times. The rearrangement uses TRBV12-3 or TRBV12-4 and TRBJ2-5, with D maybe TRBD2 (6 bases). The CDR3 length is 14 residues. V was clipped by 9 bases and J by 5 bases, with 19 bases between them. The CDR3 reads CASSNGQGGETQYF. The CDR3 nucleotides read TGTGCCAGTTCCAACGGGCAGGGAGGTGAGACCCAGTACTTC.

The V call is TRBV6-6, the J call TRBJ1-1; possible D gene TRBD1, 5 bases. Deletions cut 4 bases from V and 1 base from J, with 10 bases between. Per the germline V gene, CDR1 is MNHNY and CDR2 is SVGAGI (reference sequence). This CDR3 is 14 amino acids long. The CDR3 is CASSSGGANTEAFF. CDR3 DNA sequence: TGTGCCAGCAGTTCCGGGGGAGCGAACACTGAAGCTTTCTTT.

This clonotype was observed a few times. A much larger clone is a single base away; this may be a read error. The V and J genes are TRBV18 and TRBJ2-1; TRBD1 or TRBD2 may be the D gene (5 bases each). Deletions cut 3 bases from V and 15 bases from J, with 21 bases between. The CDR3 runs to 14 residues. The germline CDR1 and CDR2 sequences are KGHSH and LQKENI. The CDR3 region has the DNA TGTGCCAGCTCACCTGAGATCGGGACCCCCTCTCGGTTCTTC. Amino acids: CASSPEIGTPSRFF.

This clonotype was observed at least ten times. CDR3 protein: CASGGRAYEQYF. The CDR3 nucleotides are TGTGCCAGCGGAGGCAGGGCGTACGAGCAGTACTTC. V gene TRBV6-6 combines with J gene TRBJ2-7, with D tentatively TRBD1 or TRBD2 (5 bases each). V was trimmed by 8 bases and J by 4 bases, leaving 12 bases between them. Germline V gene lookup returns CDR1 MNHNY and CDR2 SVGAGI (reference sequence). The CDR3 length is 12 residues.

This clonotype was seen only a few times. Since a much larger clone is just one base distant, this may be a read error. This chain connects TRBV7-2 to TRBJ1-2; TRBD1 aligns across 8 bases. The germline V gene has CDR1 SGHTA and CDR2 FQGNSA. The CDR3 has 14 residues. V shed 5 bases and J 9 bases; nucleotides not matched to a gene: 11. CDR3: CTSSRSRQGNSYTF. The CDR3 DNA sequence: TGTACCAGCAGCCGTTCCAGACAGGGGAATAGCTACACCTTC.

This clonotype was recorded only once. This chain uses TRBV5-4 with TRBJ2-3; 7 positions agree with TRBD1. CDR3 length: 15 residues. V lost 2 bases, J lost 4 bases, and 7 bases stayed unmatched. Germline V gene data show CDR1 as SGHNT and CDR2 as YYREEE (reference sequence). This chain's CDR3 is CASSFRTGVPDTQYF. In nucleotides, the CDR3 is TGTGCCAGCAGCTTCCGGACAGGAGTCCCAGATACGCAGTATTTT.

The rearrangement joins TRBV2 to TRBJ2-5; perhaps TRBD2 as D (5 bases). Germline V gene lookup returns CDR1 SNHLY and CDR2 FYNNEI. Trimming stripped 6 bases from V and 5 bases from J, with 10 bases between. The CDR3 sequence is 12 residues long. The CDR3 bases are TGTGCCAGCAGGGTACCGGGGGAGACCCAGTACTTC. Translation: CASRVPGETQYF.

This clonotype occurred many times. The rearrangement uses TRBV6-6 and TRBJ1-2; D not certain. Germline V gene data show CDR1 as MNHNY and CDR2 as SVGAGI (reference sequence). The V end lost 11 bases, the J end lost 7 bases, and 17 bases lay between the germline ends. This CDR3 region has 12 residues. The DNA of the CDR3 is TGTGCCGCGGGAGAGGCCCGAAGTGGCTACACCTTC. The encoded protein is CAAGEARSGYTF.

As concerns this clonotype: A read error is possible here, since a much larger clone lies one base away. This chain uses TRBV20-1 with TRBJ2-3; tentatively, D is TRBD2 (6 bases). Germline lookup yields CDR1 DFQATT and CDR2 SNEGSKA (reference sequence). This CDR3 is built from 15 residues. V gave up 4 bases and J gave up 1 base, with 15 bases separating them. CDR3 protein: CSAIPSGLGTDTQYF. The CDR3 bases are TGCAGTGCTATCCCCAGCGGGTTGGGCACAGATACGCAGTATTTT.

This clonotype has a count of ten or more. The V call is TRBV6-1, the J call TRBJ2-5; no clear D. Germline V CDR1 and CDR2: MNHNS, SASEGT. The CDR3 runs to 14 residues. Trimming shortened V by 6 bases and J by 5 bases, and 16 bases separated the two germline ends. Written as DNA, the CDR3 is TGTGCCAGCAGAGCAGCTGGGTCTGGGGAGACCCAGTACTTC. This sequence encodes CASRAAGSGETQYF.

For this clonotype: This could be a read error, since a much larger clone is one nucleotide away. The V and J genes are TRBV4-3 and TRBJ2-7; 13 bases are a match to TRBD2. V was clipped by 1 base and J by 3 bases; unmatched bases: 0. The CDR3 sequence is 15 residues long. Germline V gene sequence: CDR1 LGHNA, CDR2 YSLEER. This CDR3 is CASSQGLAGGYEQYF. CDR3 DNA: TGCGCCAGCAGCCAAGGACTAGCGGGGGGCTACGAGCAGTACTTC.

This clonotype was detected ten times or more. The chain combines TRBV20-1 with TRBJ2-5; possibly TRBD1 or TRBD2 for D (5 bases each). Trimming cost V 0 bases and J 4 bases, with 15 bases left between them. Germline CDR1 reads DFQATT; CDR2 reads SNEGSKA (reference sequence). There are 15 residues in the CDR3. Here the CDR3 DNA reads TGCAGTGCTAGAGAAGGAACTAGTGGGGCAGAGACCCAGTACTTC. Translated, it gives CSAREGTSGAETQYF.

Ten or more counts support this clonotype. The chain employs TRBV7-9 and TRBJ2-5; 9 nucleotides match TRBD1. Per germline, CDR1 SEHNR and CDR2 FQNEAQ (reference sequence). Unmatched junction bases numbered 6, after V lost 5 bases and J lost 5 bases. The CDR3 runs 14 residues. The CDR3 is CASSHHGTGETQYF. CDR3 DNA sequence: TGTGCCAGCAGCCACCACGGGACAGGGGAGACCCAGTACTTC.

This sequence joins TRBV4-1 and TRBJ1-1; D call uncertain. V lost 3 bases and J 4 bases, leaving 21 bases between the germline ends. The CDR3 totals 17 residues. The germline V gene has CDR1 MGHRA and CDR2 YSYEKL. The CDR3 nucleotides read TGCGCCAGCAGCCAGAACCCTCGACAATTGAAAATCACTGAAGCTTTCTTT. Translation: CASSQNPRQLKITEAFF.

This chain joins TRBV12-3 or TRBV12-4 and TRBJ1-3, with TRBD1 identical over 8 bases. The CDR3 runs 16 residues. V trimming: 6 bases; J trimming: 3 bases; junction bases outside the gene matches: 10. This chain's CDR3 is CASSLLIGQGGNTIYF. CDR3 DNA sequence: TGTGCCAGCAGCTTACTGATTGGACAGGGTGGAAACACCATATATTTT.

The rearrangement joins TRBV7-2 to TRBJ1-5; perhaps TRBD1 as D (6 bases). The CDR3 has 13 amino acids. CDR1 is SGHTA and CDR2 is FQGNSA in the germline V gene. Trimming took off 4 bases at V and 6 bases at J, with 10 bases between the two ends. This chain's CDR3 is CASSSGQTQPQHF. CDR3 bases: TGTGCCAGCAGCTCCGGACAGACTCAGCCCCAGCATTTT.

The chain employs TRBV19 and TRBJ2-1; the match to TRBD2 covers 13 bases. The V and J ends lost 6 bases and 7 bases, in that order; junction bases with no gene match: 3. This CDR3 region has 14 residues. Germline values: CDR1 LNHDA, CDR2 SQIVND (reference sequence). The CDR3, as DNA: TGTGCCAGTAGGACTAGCGGGGGGTCAAATGAGCAGTTCTTC. As protein: CASRTSGGSNEQFF.

This clonotype has at least ten counts. The rearrangement uses TRBV6-5 and TRBJ2-5; a possible D gene is TRBD2 (7 bases). The CDR3 totals 14 residues. CDR1 MNHEY and CDR2 SVGAGI come from the germline V gene. V dropped 9 bases and J dropped 3 bases, with 17 bases sitting between them. CDR3 sequence: CARDRGGVEETQYF. CDR3 sequence (DNA): TGTGCCAGGGATAGAGGGGGGGTCGAAGAGACCCAGTACTTC.

This clonotype was observed many times. The chain carries TRBV14 and TRBJ2-5; the D gene is possibly TRBD1 (6 bases). Deletions cut 3 bases from V and 7 bases from J, with 21 bases between. In germline, CDR1 is SGHDN, CDR2 FVKESK. The CDR3 loop spans 16 amino acids. CDR3 amino acids: CASSQRRGSRYPTQYF. CDR3 sequence (DNA): TGTGCCAGCAGCCAGAGAAGGGGGTCGAGGTATCCGACCCAGTACTTC.

This clonotype was seen a handful of times. CDR3 residues: CASSSTQGRTVNSPLHF. The CDR3 DNA follows: TGTGCCAGCAGCTCGACCCAGGGCAGGACGGTTAATTCACCCCTCCACTTT. The chain is built from TRBV5-4 and TRBJ1-6, with D possibly TRBD1 on 5 matching bases. This CDR3 spans 17 amino acids. Between the trimmed V and J ends, which lost 3 bases and 6 bases, there was a span of 19 bases. The germline gives CDR1 SGHNT, CDR2 YYREEE (reference sequence). The full variable domain, with the rest looked up from reference TRBV5-4 and TRBJ1-6, is ETGVTQSPTHLIKTRGQQVTLRCSSQSGHNTVSWYQQALGQGPQFIFQYYREEENGRGNFPPRFSGLQFPNYSSELNVNALELDDSALYLCASSSTQGRTVNSPLHFGNGTRLTVT.

This clonotype was counted many times. The chain is built from TRBV18 and TRBJ2-7, with 7 bases aligning to TRBD1. The CDR3 covers 12 residues. V lost 4 bases and J lost 5; bases outside the gene matches: 2. CDR1 is KGHSH, CDR2 LQKENI, per germline. The CDR3 loop is CASSQQGNEQYF. The CDR3 DNA follows: TGTGCCAGCTCACAACAGGGGAACGAGCAGTACTTC.

This clonotype was observed many times. This chain links TRBV6-5 with TRBJ1-5; 9 nucleotides match TRBD1. Per germline, CDR1 MNHEY and CDR2 SVGAGI. The CDR3 length is 13 residues. The V gene end was trimmed by 6 bases and the J gene end by 6 bases; junction bases not matched to a gene: 3. The CDR3 DNA follows: TGTGCCAGCAGCCGGGACAGGGTTCAGCCCCAGCATTTT. Encoded protein: CASSRDRVQPQHF.

This clonotype was seen at least ten times. The gene calls are TRBV7-2 and TRBJ2-3; TRBD2 matches 8 bases. The junction had 5 bases not matched to a gene; V was cut back by 2 bases and J by 1 base. Germline V gene lookup returns CDR1 SGHTA and CDR2 FQGNSA. The CDR3 spans 16 residues. CDR3 sequence (DNA): TGTGCCAGCAGCTTATTTGCGGGGGGCCGCACAGATACGCAGTATTTT. It yields the protein CASSLFAGGRTDTQYF.

This clonotype appeared many times. The chain is built from TRBV28 and TRBJ2-7; no definite D call. This CDR3 is 14 amino acids long. Trimming took 2 bases from V and 2 from J, leaving 10 bases between them. Germline V gene sequence: CDR1 MDHEN, CDR2 SYDVKM. DNA for the CDR3: TGTGCCAGCAGTTTAGGGCGGCCTCCCTACGAGCAGTACTTC. Translating gives CASSLGRPPYEQYF.

This clonotype occurred many times. The chain links TRBV5-1 to TRBJ2-3, with 11 positions matching TRBD1. V gave up 5 bases and J gave up 0 bases; unmatched junction bases: 8. Germline lookup yields CDR1 SGHRS and CDR2 YFSETQ. The CDR3 is made up of 17 amino acids. CDR3 protein: CASRKWTGGLSTDTQYF. For the CDR3, the DNA is TGCGCCAGCAGAAAATGGACAGGGGGCCTTAGCACAGATACGCAGTATTTT.

On this clonotype itself: One end of the junction does not line up with germline, which may come from a read error. V is TRBV7-9 and J is TRBJ2-5, with 7 nucleotides matching TRBD1. Judging by the DNA end, TRBJ2-7 fits better; the J call may be wrong. The CDR3 extends over 13 amino acids. The V gene's germline CDR1 is SEHNR and CDR2 FQNEAQ (reference sequence). The CDR3 bases are TGTGCCTGCAGCAAGGACAGGCCGGGCGAGCAGTACTTC. It encodes CACSKDRPGEQYF.